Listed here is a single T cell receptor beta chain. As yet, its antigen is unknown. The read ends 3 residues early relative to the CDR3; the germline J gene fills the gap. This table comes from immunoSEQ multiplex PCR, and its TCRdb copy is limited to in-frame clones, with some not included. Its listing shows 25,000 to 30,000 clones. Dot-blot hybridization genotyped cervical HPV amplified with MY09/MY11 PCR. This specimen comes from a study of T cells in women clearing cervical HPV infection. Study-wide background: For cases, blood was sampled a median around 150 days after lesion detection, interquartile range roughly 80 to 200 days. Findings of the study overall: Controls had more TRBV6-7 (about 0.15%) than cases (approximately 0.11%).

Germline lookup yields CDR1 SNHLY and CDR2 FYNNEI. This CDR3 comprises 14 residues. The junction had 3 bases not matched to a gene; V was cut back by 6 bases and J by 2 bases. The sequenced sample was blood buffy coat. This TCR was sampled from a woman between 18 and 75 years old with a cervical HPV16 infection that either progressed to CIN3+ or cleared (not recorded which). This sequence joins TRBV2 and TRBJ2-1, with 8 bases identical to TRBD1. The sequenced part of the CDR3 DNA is TGTGCCAGCAGGGCGACAGGGGCCTACAATGAG. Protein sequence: CASRATGAYNE. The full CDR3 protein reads CASRATGAYNEQFF. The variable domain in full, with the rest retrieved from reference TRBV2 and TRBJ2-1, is EPEVTQTPSHQVTQMGQEVILRCVPISNHLYFYWYRQILGQKVEFLVSFYNNEISEKSEIFDDQFSVERPDGSNFTLKIRSTKLEDSAMYFCASRATGAYNEQFFGPGTRLTVL.